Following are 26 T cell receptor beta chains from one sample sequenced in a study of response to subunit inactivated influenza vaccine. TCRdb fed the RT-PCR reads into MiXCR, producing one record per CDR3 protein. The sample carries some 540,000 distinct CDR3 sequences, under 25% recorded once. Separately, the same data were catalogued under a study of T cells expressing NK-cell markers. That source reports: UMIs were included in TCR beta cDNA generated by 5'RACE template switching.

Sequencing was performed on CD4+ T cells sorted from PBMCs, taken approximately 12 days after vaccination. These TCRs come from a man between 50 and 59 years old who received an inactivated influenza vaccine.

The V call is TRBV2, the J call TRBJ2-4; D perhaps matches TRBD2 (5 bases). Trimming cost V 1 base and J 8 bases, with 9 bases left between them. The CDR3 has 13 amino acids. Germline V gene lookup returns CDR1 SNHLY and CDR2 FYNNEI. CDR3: CASSEGVGDIQYF. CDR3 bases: TGTGCCAGCAGTGAAGGGGTCGGGGACATTCAGTACTTC.

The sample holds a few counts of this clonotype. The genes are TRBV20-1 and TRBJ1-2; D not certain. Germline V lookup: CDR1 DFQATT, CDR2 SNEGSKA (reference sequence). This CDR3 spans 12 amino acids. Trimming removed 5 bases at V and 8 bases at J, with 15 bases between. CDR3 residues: CSAQTPLGGYTF. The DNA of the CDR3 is TGCAGTGCTCAAACCCCCCTCGGGGGCTACACCTTC.

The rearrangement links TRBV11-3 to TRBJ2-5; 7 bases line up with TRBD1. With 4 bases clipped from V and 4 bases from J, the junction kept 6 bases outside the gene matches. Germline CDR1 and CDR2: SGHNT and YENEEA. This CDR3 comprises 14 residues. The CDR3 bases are TGTGCCAGCAGCTCTAGGGGGCAGGGAGAGACCCAGTACTTC. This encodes CASSSRGQGETQYF.

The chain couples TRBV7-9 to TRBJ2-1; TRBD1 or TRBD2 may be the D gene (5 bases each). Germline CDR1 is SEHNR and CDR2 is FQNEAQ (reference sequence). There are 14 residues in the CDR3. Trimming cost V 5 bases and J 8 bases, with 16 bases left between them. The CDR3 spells CASSGLFRGDEQFF. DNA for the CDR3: TGTGCCAGCAGCGGCCTATTCCGAGGGGATGAGCAGTTCTTC.

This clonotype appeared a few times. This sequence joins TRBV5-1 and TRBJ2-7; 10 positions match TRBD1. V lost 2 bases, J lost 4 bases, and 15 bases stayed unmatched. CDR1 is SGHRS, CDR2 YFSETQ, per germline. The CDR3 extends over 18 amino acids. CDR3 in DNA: TGCGCCAGCAGCTTAACCGCACAAGCGACAGGGGGCAATTACGAGCAGTACTTC. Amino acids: CASSLTAQATGGNYEQYF.

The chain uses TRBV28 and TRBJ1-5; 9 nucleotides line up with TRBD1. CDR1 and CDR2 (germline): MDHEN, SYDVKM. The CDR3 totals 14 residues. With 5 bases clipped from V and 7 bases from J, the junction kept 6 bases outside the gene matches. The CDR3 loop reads CASSLRDRVQPQHF. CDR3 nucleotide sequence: TGTGCCAGCAGTCTCCGGGACAGGGTGCAGCCCCAGCATTTT.

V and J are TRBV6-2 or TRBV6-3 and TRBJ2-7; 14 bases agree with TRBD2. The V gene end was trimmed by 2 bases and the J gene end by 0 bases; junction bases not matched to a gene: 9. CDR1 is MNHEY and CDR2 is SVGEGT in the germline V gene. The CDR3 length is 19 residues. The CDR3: CASSYTPGLAGASSYEQYF. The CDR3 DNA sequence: TGTGCCAGCAGTTACACTCCGGGACTAGCGGGAGCCAGCTCCTACGAGCAGTACTTC.

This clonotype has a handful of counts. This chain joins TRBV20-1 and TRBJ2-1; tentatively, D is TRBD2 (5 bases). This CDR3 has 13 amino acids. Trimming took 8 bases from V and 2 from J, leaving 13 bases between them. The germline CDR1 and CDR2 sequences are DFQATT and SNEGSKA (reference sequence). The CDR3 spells CSPQRVPYNEQFF. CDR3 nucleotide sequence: TGCAGTCCCCAGAGGGTCCCCTACAATGAGCAGTTCTTC.

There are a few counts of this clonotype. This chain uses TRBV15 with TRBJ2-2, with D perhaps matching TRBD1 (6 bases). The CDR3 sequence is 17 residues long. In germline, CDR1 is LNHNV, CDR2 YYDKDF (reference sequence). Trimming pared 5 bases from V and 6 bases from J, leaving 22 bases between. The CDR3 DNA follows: TGTGCCACCAGCGGATACGGGGCAAAGGGGACACCCGGGGAGCTGTTTTTT. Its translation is CATSGYGAKGTPGELFF. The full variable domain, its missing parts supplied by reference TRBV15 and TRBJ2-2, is DAMVIQNPRYQVTQFGKPVTLSCSQTLNHNVMYWYQQKSSQAPKLLFHYYDKDFNNEADTPDNFQSRRPNTSFCFLDIRSPGLGDTAMYLCATSGYGAKGTPGELFFGEGSRLTVL.

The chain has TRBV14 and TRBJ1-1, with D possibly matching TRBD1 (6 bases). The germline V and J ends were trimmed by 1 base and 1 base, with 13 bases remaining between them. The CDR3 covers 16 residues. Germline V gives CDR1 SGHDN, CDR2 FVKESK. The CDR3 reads CASSQGRGNANTEAFF. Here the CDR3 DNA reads TGTGCCAGCAGCCAAGGCAGGGGTAACGCGAACACTGAAGCTTTCTTT.

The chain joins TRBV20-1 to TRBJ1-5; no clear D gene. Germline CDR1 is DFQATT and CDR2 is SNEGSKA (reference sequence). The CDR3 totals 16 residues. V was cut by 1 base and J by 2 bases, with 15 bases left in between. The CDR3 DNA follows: TGCAGTGCTAGAGCCCATACTCAGCCTCGCAATCAGCCCCAGCATTTT. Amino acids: CSARAHTQPRNQPQHF.

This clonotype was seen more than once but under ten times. The CDR3 coding sequence is TGTGCCAGCAGTTTAGGCGGGAGGGCCTGGAATGAGCAGTTCTTC. This gives the protein CASSLGGRAWNEQFF. The chain has TRBV27 and TRBJ2-1; 9 positions match TRBD2. Germline assignment: CDR1 MNHEY and CDR2 SMNVEV (reference sequence). The CDR3 length is 15 residues. The trim removed 2 bases at V and 7 bases at J, leaving 6 bases unmatched.

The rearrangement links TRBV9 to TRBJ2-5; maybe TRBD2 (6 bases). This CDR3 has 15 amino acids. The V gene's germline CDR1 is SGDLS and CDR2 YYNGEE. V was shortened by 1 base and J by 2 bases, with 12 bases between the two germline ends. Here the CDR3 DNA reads TGTGCCAGCAGCGTATCTCCCGGGACTCAAGAGACCCAGTACTTC. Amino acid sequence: CASSVSPGTQETQYF.

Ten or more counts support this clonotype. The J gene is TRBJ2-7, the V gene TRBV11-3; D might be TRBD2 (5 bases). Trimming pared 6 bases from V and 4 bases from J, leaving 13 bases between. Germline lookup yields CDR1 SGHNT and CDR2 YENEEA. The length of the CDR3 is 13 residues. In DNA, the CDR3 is TGTGCCAGCAGTTTGAGGGATGGATACGAGCAGTACTTC. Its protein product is CASSLRDGYEQYF. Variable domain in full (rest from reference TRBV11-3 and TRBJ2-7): EAGVVQSPRYKIIEKKQPVAFWCNPISGHNTLYWYLQNLGQGPELLIRYENEEAVDDSQLPKDRFSAERLKGVDSTLKIQPAELGDSAVYLCASSLRDGYEQYFGPGTRLTVT.

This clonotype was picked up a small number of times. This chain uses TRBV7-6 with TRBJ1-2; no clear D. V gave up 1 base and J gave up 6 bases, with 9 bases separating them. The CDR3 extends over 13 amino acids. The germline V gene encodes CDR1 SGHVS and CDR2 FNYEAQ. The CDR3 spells CASSLGNLDGYTF. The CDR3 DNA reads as TGTGCCAGCAGCTTAGGAAACCTTGATGGCTACACCTTC.

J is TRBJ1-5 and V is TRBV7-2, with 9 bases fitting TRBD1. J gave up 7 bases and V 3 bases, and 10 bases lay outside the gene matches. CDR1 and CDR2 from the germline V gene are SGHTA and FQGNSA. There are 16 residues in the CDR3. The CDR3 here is CASSFSTGTGIQPQHF. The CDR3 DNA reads TGTGCCAGCAGCTTCAGCACCGGGACAGGGATCCAGCCCCAGCATTTT.

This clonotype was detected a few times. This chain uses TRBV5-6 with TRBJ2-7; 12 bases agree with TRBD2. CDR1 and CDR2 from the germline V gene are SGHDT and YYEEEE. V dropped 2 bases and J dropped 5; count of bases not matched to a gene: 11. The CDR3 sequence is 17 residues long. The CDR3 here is CASSLSGTSGRRNEQYF. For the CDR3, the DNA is TGTGCCAGCAGCTTATCCGGGACTAGCGGGCGGAGGAACGAGCAGTACTTC. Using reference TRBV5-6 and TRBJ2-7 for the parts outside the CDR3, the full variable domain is DAGVTQSPTHLIKTRGQQVTLRCSPKSGHDTVSWYQQALGQGPQFIFQYYEEEERQRGNFPDRFSGHQFPNYSSELNVNALLLGDSALYLCASSLSGTSGRRNEQYFGPGTRLTVT.

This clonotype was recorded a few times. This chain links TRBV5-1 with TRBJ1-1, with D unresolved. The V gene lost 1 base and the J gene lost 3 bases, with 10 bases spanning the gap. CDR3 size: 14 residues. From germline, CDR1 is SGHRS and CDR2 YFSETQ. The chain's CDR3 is CASSLWGGDTEAFF. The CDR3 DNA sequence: TGCGCCAGCAGCTTGTGGGGTGGCGACACTGAAGCTTTCTTT.

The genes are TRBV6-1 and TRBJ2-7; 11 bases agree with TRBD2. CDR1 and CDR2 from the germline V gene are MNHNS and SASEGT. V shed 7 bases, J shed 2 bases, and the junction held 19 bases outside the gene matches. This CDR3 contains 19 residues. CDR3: CASTDGSGTSGLATYEQYF. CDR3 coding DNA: TGTGCCAGCACCGATGGATCCGGGACTAGCGGTCTCGCGACCTACGAGCAGTACTTC.

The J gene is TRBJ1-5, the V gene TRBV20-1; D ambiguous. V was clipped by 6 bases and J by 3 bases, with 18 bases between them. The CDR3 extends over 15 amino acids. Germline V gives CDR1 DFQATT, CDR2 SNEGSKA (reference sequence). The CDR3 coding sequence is TGCAGTGCCTCCCGAACAGCCGAGCCCAATCAGCCCCAGCATTTT. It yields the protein CSASRTAEPNQPQHF.

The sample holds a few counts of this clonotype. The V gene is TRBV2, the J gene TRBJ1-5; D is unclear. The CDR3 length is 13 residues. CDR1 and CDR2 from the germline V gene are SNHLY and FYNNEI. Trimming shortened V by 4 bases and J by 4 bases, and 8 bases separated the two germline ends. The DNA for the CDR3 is TGTGCCAGCAGTGGGAAAGGAAATCAGCCCCAGCATTTT. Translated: CASSGKGNQPQHF.

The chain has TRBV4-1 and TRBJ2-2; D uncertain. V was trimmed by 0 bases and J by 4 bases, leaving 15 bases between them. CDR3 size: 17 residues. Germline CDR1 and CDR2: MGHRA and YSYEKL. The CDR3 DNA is TGCGCCAGCAGCCAAGATAAAAGGGTATCGATCACCGGGGAGCTGTTTTTT. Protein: CASSQDKRVSITGELFF.

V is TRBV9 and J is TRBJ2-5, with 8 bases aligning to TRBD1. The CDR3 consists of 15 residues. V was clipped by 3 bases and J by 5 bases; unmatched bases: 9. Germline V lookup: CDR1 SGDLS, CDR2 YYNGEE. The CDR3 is CASSARDRLMETQYF. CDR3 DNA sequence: TGTGCCAGCAGCGCCCGGGACAGGCTAATGGAGACCCAGTACTTC.

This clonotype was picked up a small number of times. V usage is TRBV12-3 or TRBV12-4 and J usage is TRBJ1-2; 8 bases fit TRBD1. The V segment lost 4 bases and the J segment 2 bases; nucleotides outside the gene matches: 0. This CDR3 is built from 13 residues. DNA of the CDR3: TGTGCCAGCAGTTGGACAGGGAACTATGGCTACACCTTC. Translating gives CASSWTGNYGYTF.

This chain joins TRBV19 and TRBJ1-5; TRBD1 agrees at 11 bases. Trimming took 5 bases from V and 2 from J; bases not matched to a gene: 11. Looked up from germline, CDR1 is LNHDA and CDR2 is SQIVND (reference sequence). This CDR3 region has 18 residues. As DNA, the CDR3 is TGTGCCAGTAGTTCGAGGTGGACAGGGGGCCTCGGCAATCAGCCCCAGCATTTT. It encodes CASSSRWTGGLGNQPQHF.

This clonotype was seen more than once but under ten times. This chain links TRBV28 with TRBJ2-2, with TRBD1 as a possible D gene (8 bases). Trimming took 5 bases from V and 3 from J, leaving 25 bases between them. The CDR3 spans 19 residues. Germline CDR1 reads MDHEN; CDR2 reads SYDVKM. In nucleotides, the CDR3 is TGTGCCAGCAGTGGACAGGGCGGTTGGATCGGGGGGTACACCGGGGAGCTGTTTTTT. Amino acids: CASSGQGGWIGGYTGELFF.